This T cell receptor beta chain was observed in a study of blood T cell repertoires in COVID-19. Study summary: Specimens from acute and convalescent COVID-19 originated in the United States, Italy and Spain. Nucleic acid was either cDNA or gDNA, and it came from T cells, B-cell-depleted T cells, or PBMCs.

How the authors handled the data: Counts of nucleated cells, estimated from reference gene primer amplification, were obtained. Using immunoSEQ multiplex PCR, the repertoire was profiled, and TCRdb retains in-frame clones only, with some absent. V, J and clone size were drawn from that table, and D and trimming were deduced from the DNA. The sample holds about 220,000 clones, approximately 83% seen once. Concerning this clone: Within the sample, other DNA sequences also encode this same CDR3.

Trimming cost V 0 bases and J 4 bases; bases outside gene matches: 4. Per the germline V gene, CDR1 is KGHSH and CDR2 is LQKENI. This CDR3 is built from 15 residues. The receptor comes from a woman aged 30 to 39 who had recovered from COVID-19. Sequenced material: peripheral blood. V is TRBV18 and J is TRBJ2-5; 8 bases are shared with TRBD1. CDR3 amino acids: CASSPPSDRGETQYF. The DNA for the CDR3 is TGTGCCAGCTCACCACCTTCCGACAGGGGAGAGACCCAGTACTTC.